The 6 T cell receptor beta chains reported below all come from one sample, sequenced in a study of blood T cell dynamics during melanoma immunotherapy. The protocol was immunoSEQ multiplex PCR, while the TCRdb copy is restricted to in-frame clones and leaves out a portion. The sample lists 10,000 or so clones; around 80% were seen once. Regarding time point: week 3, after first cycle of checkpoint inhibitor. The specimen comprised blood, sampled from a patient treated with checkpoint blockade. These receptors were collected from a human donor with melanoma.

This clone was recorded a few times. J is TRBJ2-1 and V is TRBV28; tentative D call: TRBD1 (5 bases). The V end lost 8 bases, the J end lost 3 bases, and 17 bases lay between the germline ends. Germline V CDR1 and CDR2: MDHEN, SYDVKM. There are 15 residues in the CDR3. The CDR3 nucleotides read TGTGCCAGCCTGTCGACTGGGGCCGTCTACAATGAGCAGTTCTTC. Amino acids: CASLSTGAVYNEQFF.

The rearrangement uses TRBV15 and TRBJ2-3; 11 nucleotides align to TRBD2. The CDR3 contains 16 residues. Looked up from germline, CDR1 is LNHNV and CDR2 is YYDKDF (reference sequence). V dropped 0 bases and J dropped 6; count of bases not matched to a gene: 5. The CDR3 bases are TGTGCCACCAGCAGAGATTCTAGCGGGGGGCGGGATACGCAGTATTTT. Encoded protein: CATSRDSSGGRDTQYF.

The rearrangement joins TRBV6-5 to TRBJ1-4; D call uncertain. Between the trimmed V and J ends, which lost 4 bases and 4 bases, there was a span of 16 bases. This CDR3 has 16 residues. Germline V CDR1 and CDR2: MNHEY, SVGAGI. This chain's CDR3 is CASSSFPTDNNEKLFF. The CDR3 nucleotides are TGTGCCAGCAGTTCCTTCCCCACGGATAATAATGAAAAACTGTTTTTT.

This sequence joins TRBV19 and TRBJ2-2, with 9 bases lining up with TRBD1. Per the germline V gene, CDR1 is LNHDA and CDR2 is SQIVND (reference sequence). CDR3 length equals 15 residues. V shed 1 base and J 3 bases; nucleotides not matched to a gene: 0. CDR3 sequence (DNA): TGTGCCAGTAGTATAGGGACAGGGGACACCGGGGAGCTGTTTTTT. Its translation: CASSIGTGDTGELFF.

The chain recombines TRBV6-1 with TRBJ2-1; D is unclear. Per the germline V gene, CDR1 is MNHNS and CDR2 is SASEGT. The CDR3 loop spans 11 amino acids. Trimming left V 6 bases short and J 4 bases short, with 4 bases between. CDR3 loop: CASREYNEQFF. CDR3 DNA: TGTGCCAGCAGAGAGTACAATGAGCAGTTCTTC.

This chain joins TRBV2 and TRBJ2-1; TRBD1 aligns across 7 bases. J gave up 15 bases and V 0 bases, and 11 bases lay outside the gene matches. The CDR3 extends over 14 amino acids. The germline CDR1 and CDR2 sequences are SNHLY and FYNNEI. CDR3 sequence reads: CASSEAQVTTGRFF. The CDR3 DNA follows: TGTGCCAGCAGTGAAGCCCAGGTCACGACAGGGCGGTTCTTC.